This TCR beta chain comes out of a study of shared clonotypes between healthy human individuals. Study-level findings and limits: The genetic and exposure-history diversity represented was limited by few donors. Investigators expected sequencing depth to affect clonotype sharing among donors.

This CDR3 contains 14 residues. V lost 1 base to trimming and J lost 5 bases, with 9 bases between them. Germline V lookup: CDR1 KGHSH, CDR2 LQKENI. The table came from immunoSEQ multiplex PCR; TCRdb's copy has only in-frame clones and leaves some out. Of about 480,000 clones in the sample, about 80% were seen once. On this clone itself: Antigen unknown.

The V gene is TRBV18, the J gene TRBJ2-4; D is uncertain. The source of this sequence is a woman in her thirties or forties in good health. Some clones in this sample may be carry-over from other donors' samples. Sequencing was carried out using PBMCs. The CDR3 spells CASSPQGFENIQYF. CDR3 DNA: TGTGCCAGCTCACCACAGGGTTTCGAAAACATTCAGTACTTC.